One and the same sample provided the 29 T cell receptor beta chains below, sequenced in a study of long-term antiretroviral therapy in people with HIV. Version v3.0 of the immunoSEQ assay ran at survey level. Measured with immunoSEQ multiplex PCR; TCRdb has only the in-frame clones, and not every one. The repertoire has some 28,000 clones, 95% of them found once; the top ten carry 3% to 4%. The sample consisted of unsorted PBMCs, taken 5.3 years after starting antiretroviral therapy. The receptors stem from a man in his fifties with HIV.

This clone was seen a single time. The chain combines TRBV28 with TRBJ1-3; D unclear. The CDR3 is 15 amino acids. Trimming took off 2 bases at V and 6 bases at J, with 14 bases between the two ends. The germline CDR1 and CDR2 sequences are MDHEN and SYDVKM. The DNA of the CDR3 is TGTGCCAGCAGTTTAAATGGCCCCGAAGTAAACACCATATATTTT. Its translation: CASSLNGPEVNTIYF. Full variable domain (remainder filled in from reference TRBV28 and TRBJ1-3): DVKVTQSSRYLVKRTGEKVFLECVQDMDHENMFWYRQDPGLGLRLIYFSYDVKMKEKGDIPEGYSVSREKKERFSLILESASTNQTSMYLCASSLNGPEVNTIYFGEGSWLTVV.

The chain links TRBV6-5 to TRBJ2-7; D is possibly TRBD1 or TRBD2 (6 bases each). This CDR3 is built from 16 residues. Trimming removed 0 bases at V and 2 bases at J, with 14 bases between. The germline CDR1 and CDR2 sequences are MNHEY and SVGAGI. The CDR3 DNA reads TGTGCCAGCAGTTACTCAGGAGGGGGGAAGACCTACGAGCAGTACTTC. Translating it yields CASSYSGGGKTYEQYF.

The CDR3 nucleotides are TGTGCCAGCAGCTTAGTACAGGGGGTGGCCTACGAGCAGTACTTC. This encodes CASSLVQGVAYEQYF. The chain couples TRBV7-2 to TRBJ2-7; 8 nucleotides align to TRBD1. Germline V CDR1 and CDR2: SGHTA, FQGNSA. With 1 base clipped from V and 2 bases from J, the junction kept 4 bases outside the gene matches. The CDR3 contains 15 residues.

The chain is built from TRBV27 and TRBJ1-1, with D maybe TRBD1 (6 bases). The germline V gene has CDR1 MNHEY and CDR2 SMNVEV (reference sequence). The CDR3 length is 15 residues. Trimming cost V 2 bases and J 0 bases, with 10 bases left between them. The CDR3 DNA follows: TGTGCCAGCAGTTTAGGGGGGCCCATGAACACTGAAGCTTTCTTT. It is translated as CASSLGGPMNTEAFF.

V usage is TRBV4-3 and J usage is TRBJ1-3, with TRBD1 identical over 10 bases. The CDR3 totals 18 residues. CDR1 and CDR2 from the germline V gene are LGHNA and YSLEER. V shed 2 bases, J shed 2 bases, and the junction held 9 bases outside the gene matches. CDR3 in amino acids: CASSQYSSGTGAGNTIYF. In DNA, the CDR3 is TGCGCCAGCAGCCAATACTCCTCCGGGACAGGGGCTGGAAACACCATATATTTT.

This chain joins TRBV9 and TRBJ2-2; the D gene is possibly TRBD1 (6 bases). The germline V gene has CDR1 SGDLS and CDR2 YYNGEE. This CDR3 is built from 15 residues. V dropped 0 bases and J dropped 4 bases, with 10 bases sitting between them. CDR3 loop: CASSVEDSGTGELFF. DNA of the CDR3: TGTGCCAGCAGCGTAGAGGACAGTGGCACCGGGGAGCTGTTTTTT.

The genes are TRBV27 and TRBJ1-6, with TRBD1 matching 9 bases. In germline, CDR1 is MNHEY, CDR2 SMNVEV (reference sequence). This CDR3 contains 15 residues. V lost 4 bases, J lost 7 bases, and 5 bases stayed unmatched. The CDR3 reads CASSSLTGGNSPLHF. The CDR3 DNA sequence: TGTGCCAGCAGTTCCTTGACAGGGGGAAATTCACCCCTCCACTTT.

The CDR3 region is CASSLGQSNYGYTF. CDR3 bases: TGTGCCAGCAGCCTGGGACAGTCTAACTATGGCTACACCTTC. The rearrangement joins TRBV5-6 to TRBJ1-2; TRBD1 aligns across 7 bases. CDR3 length equals 14 residues. From germline, CDR1 is SGHDT and CDR2 YYEEEE. J was trimmed by 0 bases and V by 4 bases; bases with no gene match: 3.

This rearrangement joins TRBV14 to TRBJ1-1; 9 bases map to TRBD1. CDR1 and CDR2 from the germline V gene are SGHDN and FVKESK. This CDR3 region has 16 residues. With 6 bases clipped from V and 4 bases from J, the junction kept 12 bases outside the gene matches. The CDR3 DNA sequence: TGTGCCAGCAGAGAGGAGACAGGGGGTTTGGGCACTGAAGCTTTCTTT. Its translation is CASREETGGLGTEAFF.

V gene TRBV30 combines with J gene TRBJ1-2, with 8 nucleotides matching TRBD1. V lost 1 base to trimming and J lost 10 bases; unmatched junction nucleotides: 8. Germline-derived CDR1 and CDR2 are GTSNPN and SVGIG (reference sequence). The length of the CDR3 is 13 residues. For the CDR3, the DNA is TGTGCCTGGAGTGGTTTAGGACAGGGTGACTACACCTTC. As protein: CAWSGLGQGDYTF. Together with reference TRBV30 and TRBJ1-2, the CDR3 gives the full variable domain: SQTIHQWPATLVQPVGSPLSLECTVEGTSNPNLYWYRQAAGRGLQLLFYSVGIGQISSEVPQNLSASRPQDRQFILSSKKLLLSDSGFYLCAWSGLGQGDYTFGSGTRLTVV.

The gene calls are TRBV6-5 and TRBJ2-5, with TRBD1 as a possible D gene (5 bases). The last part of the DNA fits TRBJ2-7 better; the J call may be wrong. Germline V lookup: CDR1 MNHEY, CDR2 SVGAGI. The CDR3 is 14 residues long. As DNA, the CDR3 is TGTGCCAGCAGTTACGGGCCAGGGTCTTTCGAGCAGTACTTC. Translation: CASSYGPGSFEQYF.

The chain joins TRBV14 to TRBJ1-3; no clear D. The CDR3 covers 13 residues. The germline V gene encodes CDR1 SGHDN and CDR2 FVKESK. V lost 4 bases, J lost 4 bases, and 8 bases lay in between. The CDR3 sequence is CASSRQVGNTIYF. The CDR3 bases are TGTGCCAGCAGCCGGCAGGTGGGAAACACCATATATTTT.

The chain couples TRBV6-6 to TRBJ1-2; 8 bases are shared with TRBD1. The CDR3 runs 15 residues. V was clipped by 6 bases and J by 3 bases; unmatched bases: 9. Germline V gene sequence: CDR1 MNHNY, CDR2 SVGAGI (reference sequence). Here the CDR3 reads CASRQSGGFDYGYTF. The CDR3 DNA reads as TGTGCCAGCAGACAGTCAGGGGGCTTTGACTATGGCTACACCTTC.

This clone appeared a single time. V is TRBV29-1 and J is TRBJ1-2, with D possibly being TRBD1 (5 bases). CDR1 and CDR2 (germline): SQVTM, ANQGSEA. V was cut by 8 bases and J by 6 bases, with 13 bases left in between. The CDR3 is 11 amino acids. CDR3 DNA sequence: TGCAGCTTCTCAGGGAAGGATGGCTACACCTTC. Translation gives CSFSGKDGYTF.

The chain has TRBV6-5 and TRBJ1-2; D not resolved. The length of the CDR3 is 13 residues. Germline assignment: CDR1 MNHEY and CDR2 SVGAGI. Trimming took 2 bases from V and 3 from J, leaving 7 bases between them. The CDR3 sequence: CASSYGEHYGYTF. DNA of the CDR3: TGTGCCAGCAGTTACGGCGAGCACTATGGCTACACCTTC.

The CDR3 DNA sequence: TGTGCCAGCAGCTTAGCTGTAACGGGTAACTATGGCTACACCTTC. Encoded protein: CASSLAVTGNYGYTF. V and J are TRBV7-9 and TRBJ1-2, with D unresolved. The CDR3 spans 15 residues. Germline CDR1 SEHNR, CDR2 FQNEAQ (reference sequence). With 0 bases removed from V and 1 base from J, the gap between germline ends came to 9 bases.

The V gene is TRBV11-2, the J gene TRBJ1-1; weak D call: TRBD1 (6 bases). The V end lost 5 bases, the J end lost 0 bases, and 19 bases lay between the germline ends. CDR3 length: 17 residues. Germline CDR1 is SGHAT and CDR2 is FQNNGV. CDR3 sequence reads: CASSPQAQGGLNTEAFF. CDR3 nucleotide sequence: TGTGCCAGCAGCCCTCAGGCACAGGGTGGGTTGAACACTGAAGCTTTCTTT.

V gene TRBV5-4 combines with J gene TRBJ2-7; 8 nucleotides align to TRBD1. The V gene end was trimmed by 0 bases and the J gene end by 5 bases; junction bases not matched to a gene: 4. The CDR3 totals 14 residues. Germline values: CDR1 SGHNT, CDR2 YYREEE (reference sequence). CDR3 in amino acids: CASSLGPDRDEQYF. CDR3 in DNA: TGTGCCAGCAGCTTGGGACCGGACAGGGACGAGCAGTACTTC.

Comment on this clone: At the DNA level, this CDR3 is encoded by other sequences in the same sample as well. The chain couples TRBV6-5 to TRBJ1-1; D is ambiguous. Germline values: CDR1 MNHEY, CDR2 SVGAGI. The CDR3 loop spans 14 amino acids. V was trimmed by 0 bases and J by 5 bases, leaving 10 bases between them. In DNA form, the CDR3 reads TGTGCCAGCAGTTACTCGCGGGGAGGTACTGAAGCTTTCTTT. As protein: CASSYSRGGTEAFF.

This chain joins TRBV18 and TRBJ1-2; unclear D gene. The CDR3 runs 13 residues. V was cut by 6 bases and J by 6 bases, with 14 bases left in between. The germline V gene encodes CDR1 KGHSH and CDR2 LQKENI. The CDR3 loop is CASSPAGRNGYTF. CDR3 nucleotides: TGTGCCAGCTCTCCAGCCGGGAGAAATGGCTACACCTTC.

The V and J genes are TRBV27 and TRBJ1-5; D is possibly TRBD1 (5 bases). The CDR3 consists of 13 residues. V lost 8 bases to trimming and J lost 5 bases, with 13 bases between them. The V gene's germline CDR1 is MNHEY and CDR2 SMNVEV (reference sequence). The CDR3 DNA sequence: TGTGCCAGCGGCCGGGCAGGGTATCAGCCCCAGCATTTT. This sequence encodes CASGRAGYQPQHF.

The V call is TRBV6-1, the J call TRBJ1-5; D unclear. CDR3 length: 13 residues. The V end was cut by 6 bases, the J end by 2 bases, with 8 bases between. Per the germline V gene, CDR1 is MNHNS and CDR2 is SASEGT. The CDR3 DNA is TGTGCCAGCAGGATGAGGGGCAATCAGCCCCAGCATTTT. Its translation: CASRMRGNQPQHF.

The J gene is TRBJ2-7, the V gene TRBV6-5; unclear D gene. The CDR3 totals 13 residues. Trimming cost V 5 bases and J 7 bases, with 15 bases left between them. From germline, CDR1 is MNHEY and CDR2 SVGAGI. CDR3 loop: CASSQPPVKEQYF. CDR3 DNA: TGTGCCAGCAGTCAACCACCCGTTAAGGAGCAGTACTTC.

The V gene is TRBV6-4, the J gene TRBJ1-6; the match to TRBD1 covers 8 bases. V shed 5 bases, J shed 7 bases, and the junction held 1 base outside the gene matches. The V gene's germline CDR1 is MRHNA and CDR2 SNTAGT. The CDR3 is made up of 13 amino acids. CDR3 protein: CASSRTGNSPLHF. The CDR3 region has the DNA TGTGCCAGCAGTCGGACAGGGAATTCACCCCTCCACTTT.

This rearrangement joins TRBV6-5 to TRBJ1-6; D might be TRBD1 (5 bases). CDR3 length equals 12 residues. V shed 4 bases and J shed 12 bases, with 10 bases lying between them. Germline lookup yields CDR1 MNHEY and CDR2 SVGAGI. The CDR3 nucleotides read TGTGCCAGCAGTTTAGGGGTCGTACCCCTCCACTTT. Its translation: CASSLGVVPLHF.

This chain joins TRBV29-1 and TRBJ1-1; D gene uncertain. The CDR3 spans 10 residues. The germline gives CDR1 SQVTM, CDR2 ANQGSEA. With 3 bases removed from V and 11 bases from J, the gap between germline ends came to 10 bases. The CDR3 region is CSVEKDLAFF. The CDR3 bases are TGCAGCGTTGAGAAAGATCTGGCTTTCTTT.

CDR3 bases: TGTGCCAGCAGTGAATCGGTCAGGGGTGGTGAAAAACTGTTTTTT. Amino acids: CASSESVRGGEKLFF. The chain couples TRBV6-1 to TRBJ1-4; possibly TRBD1 for D (6 bases). CDR3 length: 15 amino acids. Trimming took off 2 bases at V and 7 bases at J, with 14 bases between the two ends. Looked up from germline, CDR1 is MNHNS and CDR2 is SASEGT.

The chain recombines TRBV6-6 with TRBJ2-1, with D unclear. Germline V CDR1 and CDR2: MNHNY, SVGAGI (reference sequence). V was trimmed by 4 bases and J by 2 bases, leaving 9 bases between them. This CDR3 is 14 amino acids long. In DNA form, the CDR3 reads TGTGCCAGCAGTTCCGAGCAGGCCTACAATGAGCAGTTCTTC. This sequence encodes CASSSEQAYNEQFF.

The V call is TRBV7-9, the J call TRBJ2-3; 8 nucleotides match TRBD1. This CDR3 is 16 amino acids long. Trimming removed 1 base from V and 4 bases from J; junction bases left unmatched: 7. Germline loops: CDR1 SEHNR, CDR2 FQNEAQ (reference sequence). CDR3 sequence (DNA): TGTGCCAGCAGCTTAGAATCAGGGGGCTCGGCAGATACGCAGTATTTT. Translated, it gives CASSLESGGSADTQYF.